The next 5 T cell receptor beta chains were all read from a single sample in a study of T cells expressing NK-cell markers. TCRdb re-analyzed the 5' RACE reads; it lists each CDR3 protein once, without DNA. This sample contains a few hundred thousand distinct CDR3 sequences. Specimen: blood T cells: a sorted CD56 or NKG2C T cell subset, CD4+ or CD8+ T cells, or bulk PBMC T cells (not recorded which). The receptors originated from a woman between 45 and 60 years old in good health.

The chain links TRBV6-5 to TRBJ2-1; TCRdb outputs TRBD1, but without DNA this stays unchecked. This CDR3 region has 16 residues. Germline V gene sequence: CDR1 MNHEY, CDR2 SVGAGI. This chain's CDR3 is CASSYSPPGTNNEQFF.

The J gene is TRBJ2-5, the V gene TRBV19. The CDR3 has 15 residues. Germline V gives CDR1 LNHDA, CDR2 SQIVND (reference sequence). The CDR3 sequence is CASSIVRRDQETQYF.

The V and J genes are TRBV3-1 and TRBJ2-5. The V gene's germline CDR1 is LGHDT and CDR2 YNNKEL (reference sequence). The CDR3 spans 12 residues. This chain's CDR3 is CASSQGIGTQYF.

The genes are TRBV20-1 and TRBJ2-1; the TRBD2 assignment by TCRdb is unverifiable without DNA. This CDR3 is built from 14 residues. CDR1 is DFQATT, CDR2 SNEGSKA, per germline (reference sequence). Here the CDR3 reads CSAATSGRPNEQFF.

The rearrangement links TRBV10-2 to TRBJ2-3; absent DNA, TCRdb's TRBD2 call cannot be checked. The CDR3 contains 16 residues. Looked up from germline, CDR1 is WSHSY and CDR2 is SAAADI. CDR3 sequence: CASSESSGSVTDTQYF.